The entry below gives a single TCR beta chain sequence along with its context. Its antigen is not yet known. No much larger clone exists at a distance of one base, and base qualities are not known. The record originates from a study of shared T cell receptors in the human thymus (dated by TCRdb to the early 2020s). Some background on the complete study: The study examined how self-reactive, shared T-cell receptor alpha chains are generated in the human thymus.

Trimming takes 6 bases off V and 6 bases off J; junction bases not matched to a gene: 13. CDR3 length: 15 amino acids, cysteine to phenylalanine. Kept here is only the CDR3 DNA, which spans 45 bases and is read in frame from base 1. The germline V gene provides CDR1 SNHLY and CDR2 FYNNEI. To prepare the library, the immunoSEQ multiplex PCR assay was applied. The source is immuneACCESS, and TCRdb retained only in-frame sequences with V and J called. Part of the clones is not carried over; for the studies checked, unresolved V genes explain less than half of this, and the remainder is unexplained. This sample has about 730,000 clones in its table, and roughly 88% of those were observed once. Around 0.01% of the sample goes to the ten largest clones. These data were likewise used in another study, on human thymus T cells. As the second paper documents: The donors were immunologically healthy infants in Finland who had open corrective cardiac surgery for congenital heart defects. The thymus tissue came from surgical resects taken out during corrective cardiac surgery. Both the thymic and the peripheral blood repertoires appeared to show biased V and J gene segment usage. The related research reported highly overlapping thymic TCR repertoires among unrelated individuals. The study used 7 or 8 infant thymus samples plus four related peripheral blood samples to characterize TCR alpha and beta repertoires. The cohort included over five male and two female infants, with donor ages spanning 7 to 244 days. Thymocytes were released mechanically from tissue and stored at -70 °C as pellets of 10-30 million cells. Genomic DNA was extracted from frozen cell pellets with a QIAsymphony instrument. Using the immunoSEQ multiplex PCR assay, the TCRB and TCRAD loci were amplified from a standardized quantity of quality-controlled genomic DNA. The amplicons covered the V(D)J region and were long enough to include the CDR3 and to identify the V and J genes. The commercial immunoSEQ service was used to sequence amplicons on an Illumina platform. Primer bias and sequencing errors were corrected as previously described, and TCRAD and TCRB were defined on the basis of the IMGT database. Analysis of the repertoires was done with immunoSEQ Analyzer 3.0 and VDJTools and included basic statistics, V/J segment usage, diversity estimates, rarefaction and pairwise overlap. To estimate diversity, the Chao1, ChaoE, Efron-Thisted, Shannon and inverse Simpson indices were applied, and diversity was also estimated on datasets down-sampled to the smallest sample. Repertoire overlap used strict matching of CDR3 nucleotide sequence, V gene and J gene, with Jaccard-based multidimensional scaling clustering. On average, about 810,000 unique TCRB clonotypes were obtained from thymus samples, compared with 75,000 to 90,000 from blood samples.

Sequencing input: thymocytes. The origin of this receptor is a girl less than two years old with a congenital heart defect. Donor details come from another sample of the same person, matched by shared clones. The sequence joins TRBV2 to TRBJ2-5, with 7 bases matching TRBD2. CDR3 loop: CASRDRGRGVKTQYF. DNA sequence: TGTGCCAGCAGGGACCGGGGGAGGGGTGTGAAGACCCAGTACTTC.